This entry concerns a single T cell receptor beta chain. What antigen it recognizes has not been identified. Base qualities are not at hand, and no much larger clone is one base apart. TCRbeta CDR3 regions were amplified from genomic DNA using the immunoSEQ Assay, a bias-controlled multiplex PCR. The published analysis was carried out like this. The number of nucleated cells in each sample was estimated from the amplification of reference gene primers within the assay. To quantify the absolute abundance of each unique TCRbeta CDR3 rearrangement, sequence reads were collapsed and filtered. For each sample, productive Simpson clonality was calculated by taking the square root of Simpson's diversity index across productive rearrangements. Held by TCRdb, this immuneACCESS table contains in-frame sequences only and omits some clones. Under half of the omission traces to an unresolved V gene where checked; the cause of the rest is unknown. V, J and clone size are those of that table, while D and trimming were read from the DNA. This sample lists about 200,000 clones; almost 90% were detected once. The top ten constitute 1.5% of the sample.

The data originate from a study of blood T cell repertoires in COVID-19 (dated by TCRdb to the early 2020s). About the study as a whole: The collaborator samples originated in the United States, Italy and Spain and spanned the acute and convalescent phases of COVID-19. Samples came from the ongoing ImmuneRACE study (first 160 participants) plus 1,254 subjects from 6 global collaborators. Deeply sampled blood TCRbeta repertoires from subjects exposed to, actively infected with, or recovered from COVID-19 were included in the dataset. The material from the prospective study consisted of cDNA or gDNA derived from T cells, B-cell-depleted T cells, or PBMCs. A de-identified subject ID, COVID-19 status, age in years and sex were almost always included in the sample metadata. Where available, HLA class I and class II types were obtained from metadata supplied by the sample provider rather than from assay-based typing. A freely available public database, intended as a resource for researchers studying the immune response to SARS-CoV-2, is where the repertoires were released. Study-wide findings and limitations: Clinical and demographic metadata were provided uncurated, with the amount varying by source and participant.

A distance of 7 bases separates the germline ends of V and J, which lose 2 bases and 2 bases respectively. The CDR3 starts with the cysteine, ends with the phenylalanine, and has 14 residues. Just the 42-base CDR3 DNA is kept, in frame starting at base 1. For CDR1 and CDR2, the germline V gene lists KGHSH and LQKENI. Each collaborating institution followed its own protocols to collect whole blood in K2EDTA tubes. Collaborator samples were shipped for TCRbeta analysis as frozen whole blood, isolated PBMCs, or DNA extracted from either sample type. The sequence links TRBV18 to TRBJ1-3; the D gene is possibly TRBD1, with 5 bases matching. The sequencing input was peripheral blood. The origin of this receptor is a young man with active or convalescent COVID-19. CDR3 protein: CASSPGTAGNTIYF. In nucleotide form, the sequence is TGTGCCAGCTCACCAGGGACTGCTGGAAACACCATATATTTT.